This T cell receptor (beta chain) was profiled in a study of cytomegalovirus exposure and HLA in healthy donors. With regard to this clone: Its antigen is unknown.

Study-wide results and caveats: Confirmation in vitro established that a few CMV-associated chains were specific for CMV antigens. As immune exposure information, only CMV serostatus was available. V- and J-gene trimming of TCR beta was linked (in a later analysis) to a missense DCLRE1C variant.

The CDR3 has 15 residues. V was pared by 2 bases and J by 0 bases, with 2 bases of the junction left unmatched. Germline values: CDR1 SGDLS, CDR2 YYNGEE. The PCR made use of 60 Vbeta and 13 Jbeta primers. Measured with immunoSEQ multiplex PCR; TCRdb has only the in-frame clones, and not every one. The sample contains some 190,000 clones, nearly 80% of which appear only once. V is TRBV9 and J is TRBJ2-4; the match to TRBD2 covers 7 bases. Sequenced input: PBMCs. This TCR was sampled from a female donor in good health and CMV-seronegative. The CDR3 bases are TGTGCCAGCAGCGTTAGCGGGCAAGCCAAAAACATTCAGTACTTC. Protein: CASSVSGQAKNIQYF.